These T cell receptor beta chains were read from a single sample in a study of cytomegalovirus exposure and HLA in healthy donors. Profiling relied on immunoSEQ multiplex PCR, and the TCRdb table lists in-frame clones only, not all of them. The sample has approximately 280,000 clones, 80% to 90% seen once. Sequencing was carried out using PBMCs. The receptors were sampled from a woman aged 18-29 years in good health and CMV-seronegative. The CDR3 runs from the conserved cysteine through the conserved F or W. Clone sizes are given selectively: once, few, many, or a class where the clone is expanded.

abundance,v_gene,CDR3aa
.,TRBV28,CASRLGQGENYGYTF
.,TRBV4-3,CASSQGTGDSNYGYTF
.,TRBV28,CASSSAGKNTQYF
.,TRBV10-1,CATSRGTGELFF
.,TRBV11-3,CASSRGAHYGYTF
.,TRBV10-3,CASRAVPSENSPLHF
.,TRBV5-4,CASSWTGATEAFF
.,TRBV4-3,CASSQAARVGYEQYF
.,TRBV13,CASSSGLVLGTQYF
.,TRBV9,CASSAGQGLMYGYTF
.,TRBV18,CASSLGQGNTDTQYF
.,TRBV7-2,CASSYLAGGAYEQYF
many,TRBV27,CASSTQDYYSGNTIYF
.,TRBV4-3,CASSQDFAGLGQPQHF
once,TRBV2,CASSTGYETQYF
.,TRBV5-1,CASSLDRPRTEAFF
.,TRBV27,CASMLQGRVGIDRGTQYF
.,TRBV5-4,CASSSGLSYGYTF
.,TRBV28,CASRFTGGGQYF
.,TRBV7-2,CASTPTSGRAYEQYF
once,TRBV7-8,CASSLWRGASNEKLFF
.,TRBV2,CASSPAGAPGNQPQHF
.,TRBV5-1,CASRASQGADEKLFF
few,TRBV6-6,CASKTGGGRYGYTF
.,TRBV7-8,CASSSGTVTGELFF
.,TRBV5-1,CASSSGTPSYEQYF
.,TRBV29-1,CSAVLTGGVADTQYF
.,TRBV5-4,CASSSRDRAGETQYF
.,TRBV2,CASSSSPAGGSYEQYF
.,TRBV5-6,CASSLTGSLGNQPQHF